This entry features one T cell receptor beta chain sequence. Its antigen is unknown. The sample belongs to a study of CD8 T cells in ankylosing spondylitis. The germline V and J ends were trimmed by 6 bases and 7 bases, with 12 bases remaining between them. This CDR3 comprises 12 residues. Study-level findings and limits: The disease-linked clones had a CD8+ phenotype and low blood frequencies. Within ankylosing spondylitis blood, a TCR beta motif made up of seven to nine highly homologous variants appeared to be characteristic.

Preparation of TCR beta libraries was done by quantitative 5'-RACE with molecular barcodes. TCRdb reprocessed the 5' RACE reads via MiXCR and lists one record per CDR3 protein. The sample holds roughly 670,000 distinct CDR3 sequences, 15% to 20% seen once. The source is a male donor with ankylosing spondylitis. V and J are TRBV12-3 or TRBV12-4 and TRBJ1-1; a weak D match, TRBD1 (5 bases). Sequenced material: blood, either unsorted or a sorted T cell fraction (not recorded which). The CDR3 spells CASSDSKSEAFF. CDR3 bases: TGTGCCAGCAGCGACAGTAAGAGTGAAGCTTTCTTT.